The 7 T cell receptor beta chains given below trace back to one sample, sequenced in a study of T cells in Graves' hyperthyroidism and ophthalmopathy. Regions amplified from RNA transcripts were the TCR beta CDR3 regions. During a first-round RT-PCR of the TCR CDR3, the HTBI primer set was used. TCRdb itself ran the multiplex PCR reads through MiXCR, one entry per CDR3 protein. There are fewer than 450,000 distinct CDR3 sequences in the sample; approximately 17% occur only once, and around 40% lies in the top ten. Input material: blood. Every receptor here comes from a man between 18 and 35 years old with Graves' ophthalmopathy.

This clonotype was recorded many times. The chain links TRBV6-5 to TRBJ2-5; no clear D. This CDR3 has 15 amino acids. Trimming removed 2 bases from V and 2 bases from J, with 12 bases in between. Germline V gene data show CDR1 as MNHEY and CDR2 as SVGAGI. CDR3 DNA: TGTGCCAGCAGTTACAGCGAGTGGGGTCAAGAGACCCAGTACTTC. Translation: CASSYSEWGQETQYF.

Ten or more counts support this clonotype. The rearrangement uses TRBV18 and TRBJ1-4; 7 bases map to TRBD1. The junction had 10 bases not matched to a gene; V was cut back by 6 bases and J by 6 bases. The CDR3 length is 15 residues. In germline, CDR1 is KGHSH, CDR2 LQKENI. The CDR3 DNA sequence: TGTGCCAGCTCTCCCTCGGGACAGCTTGATGAAAAACTGTTTTTT. This sequence encodes CASSPSGQLDEKLFF.

CDR3 loop: CASSTAGDQPQHF. Written as DNA, the CDR3 is TGTGCCAGCAGCACGGCGGGGGATCAGCCCCAGCATTTT. The chain uses TRBV7-8 and TRBJ1-5; D possibly corresponds to TRBD1 (5 bases). The CDR3 length is 13 residues. Trimming stripped 5 bases from V and 5 bases from J, with 10 bases between. CDR1 SGHVS and CDR2 FQNEAQ come from the germline V gene.

The rearrangement uses TRBV28 and TRBJ1-4; D call uncertain. The V and J ends lost 4 bases and 8 bases respectively, with 14 bases between them. The CDR3 consists of 14 residues. Per the germline V gene, CDR1 is MDHEN and CDR2 is SYDVKM. CDR3 sequence (DNA): TGTGCCAGCAGTTCCCAAATCGGCGGGGAAAAACTGTTTTTT. As protein: CASSSQIGGEKLFF.

This clonotype occurred a few times. V is TRBV5-4 and J is TRBJ1-2; 7 nucleotides line up with TRBD1. V shed 4 bases, J shed 6 bases, and the junction held 12 bases outside the gene matches. Germline CDR1 is SGHNT and CDR2 is YYREEE (reference sequence). This CDR3 has 15 residues. The DNA for the CDR3 is TGTGCCAGCAGCCCACCGGGACCACAGGGGAATGGCTACACCTTC. The encoded protein is CASSPPGPQGNGYTF. Full variable domain (remainder filled in from reference TRBV5-4 and TRBJ1-2): ETGVTQSPTHLIKTRGQQVTLRCSSQSGHNTVSWYQQALGQGPQFIFQYYREEENGRGNFPPRFSGLQFPNYSSELNVNALELDDSALYLCASSPPGPQGNGYTFGSGTRLTVV.

This clonotype was recorded a few times. A much bigger clone sits one base away, suggesting this may be a read error. The rearrangement joins TRBV5-1 to TRBJ2-7, with 9 bases aligning to TRBD1. The CDR3 is 15 amino acids. Per the germline V gene, CDR1 is SGHRS and CDR2 is YFSETQ. Germline trimming cut 5 bases from V and 6 bases from J; bases unmatched to any gene: 12. The CDR3 here is CASRTGQGPLREQYF. The CDR3 nucleotides read TGCGCCAGCAGGACCGGACAGGGGCCTCTCCGCGAGCAGTACTTC.

This clonotype occurred many times. CDR3: CASSFDRLYEQYF. CDR3 DNA: TGTGCCAGCAGCTTTGACAGACTCTACGAGCAGTACTTC. The chain has TRBV7-9 and TRBJ2-7; a possible D gene is TRBD1 (5 bases). The CDR3 is 13 residues long. The germline CDR1 and CDR2 sequences are SEHNR and FQNEAQ (reference sequence). Trimming stripped 3 bases from V and 3 bases from J, with 9 bases between.